The subject of this entry is one TCR beta chain. As yet, its antigen is unknown. The data originate from a study of T cell responses to AZD1222 COVID-19 vaccine. About the study: Recipients boosted at about 4 weeks or about 12 weeks are pooled. General study findings and limits: At baseline, just a handful of AZD1222 recipients tested seropositive. Repertoire samples came only from after the peak T cell response.

Here immunoSEQ multiplex PCR was the method, and the copy in TCRdb shows in-frame clones only, minus some. The sample lists about 120,000 clones, 87% seen once, with 9.5% to 15% in the top ten. This CDR3 has 13 amino acids. Germline-derived CDR1 and CDR2 are LGHNA and YNFKEQ. Trimming pared 0 bases from V and 7 bases from J, leaving 9 bases between. The material was peripheral blood, obtained on day 0 of AZD1222 vaccination. This receptor was obtained from an adult in good health. The gene calls are TRBV4-2 and TRBJ1-2; D gene ambiguous. CDR3 in DNA: TGTGCCAGCAGCCAAGATTGGGCGGGTGGCTACACCTTC. It specifies CASSQDWAGGYTF.